Listed here is a single TCR beta chain. Its target is not known. The method was immunoSEQ multiplex PCR; TCRdb's version includes in-frame clones alone and lacks a portion of them. The sample lists about 28,000 clones; 80% to 95% were seen once. The data are from a study of T cells in localized non-small cell lung cancer. Study-wide findings and caveats: Highest T cell clonality was seen in uninvolved adjacent lung, surpassing that measured in tumor. Adjacent lung held a median roughly 50 of the top 100 tumor clones. Longer overall survival associated with higher blood T cell density; shorter survival with higher adjacent-lung clonality.

This sample comprised peripheral blood mononuclear cells, obtained before any cancer treatment. This TCR was sampled from a woman aged 40-69 years with stage III lung adenocarcinoma.

This CDR3 is CAMKGSSYNEQFF. DNA for the CDR3: TGTGCCATGAAGGGGAGCTCCTACAATGAGCAGTTCTTC. The genes are TRBV10-3 and TRBJ2-1, with D perhaps TRBD1 or TRBD2 (5 bases each). V lost 9 bases and J 0 bases, leaving 9 bases between the germline ends. Germline V CDR1 and CDR2: ENHRY, SYGVKD. The CDR3 has 13 amino acids.